The clone carrying this TCR beta chain was recorded at least ten times. At one end the junction does not follow the germline gene, possibly because of a read error. CDR3 length equals 13 residues. Looked up from germline, CDR1 is DFQATT and CDR2 is SNEGSKA (reference sequence). From the 5' RACE reads, TCRdb called clonotypes with MiXCR, one entry per CDR3 protein. Of roughly 130,000 distinct CDR3 sequences in the sample, 9.3% were seen once. The data belong to a study of CD8 T cells in ankylosing spondylitis. This chain uses TRBV20-1 with TRBJ2-4; possible D gene TRBD1, 5 bases. The receptor comes from a male donor with ankylosing spondylitis or in good health (not recorded which). Input material: blood, either unsorted or a sorted T cell fraction (not recorded which). CDR3 amino acids: CSARARANNIQYF. CDR3 bases: TGCAGTGCTAGGGCCAGGGCCAACAACATTCAGTACTTC.